A single sample is the source of the 17 T cell receptor beta chains below, sequenced in a study of monozygotic twins with inflammatory bowel disease (dated 2019 in TCRdb). Receptor amplification or capture employed 5' RACE. TCRdb names Illumina HiSeq 2500 as the instrument used. Through TCRdb reprocessing, the reads give one entry per CDR3 protein sequence; DNA is omitted. The record for this sample contains 300,000 to 350,000 distinct CDR3 sequences. Approximately 2% of the sample comes from the top ten. Sequenced input: blood. These TCRs come from a human donor with ulcerative colitis or Crohn's disease, or a healthy co-twin of an affected twin (not recorded which).

V is TRBV19 and J is TRBJ2-1; no DNA is available, so the TRBD1 call from TCRdb remains unchecked. The CDR3 covers 15 residues. The germline V gene has CDR1 LNHDA and CDR2 SQIVND (reference sequence). The CDR3 here is CASSPLGRIYNEQFF.

The chain combines TRBV15 with TRBJ2-5. This CDR3 has 14 residues. The germline V gene has CDR1 LNHNV and CDR2 YYDKDF (reference sequence). This chain's CDR3 is CATSRAALKETQYF.

The chain carries TRBV28 and TRBJ2-7; as DNA is missing, the TRBD2 call by TCRdb cannot be tested. The germline CDR1 and CDR2 sequences are MDHEN and SYDVKM. The CDR3 extends over 17 amino acids. The CDR3 loop is CASSPLLTSGRPGEQYF. Drawing the rest from reference TRBV28 and TRBJ2-7, the complete variable domain is DVKVTQSSRYLVKRTGEKVFLECVQDMDHENMFWYRQDPGLGLRLIYFSYDVKMKEKGDIPEGYSVSREKKERFSLILESASTNQTSMYLCASSPLLTSGRPGEQYFGPGTRLTVT.

The genes are TRBV5-1 and TRBJ2-1; the D call of TRBD2 rests on TCRdb alone, since no DNA is present to check it. CDR1 and CDR2 from the germline V gene are SGHRS and YFSETQ. The CDR3 consists of 15 residues. CDR3 residues: CASSLLVTSDDEQFF.

The CDR3 sequence is CASSTGDRGWTDTQYF. The J gene is TRBJ2-3, the V gene TRBV19; TCRdb's assignment of TRBD1 cannot be checked, as there is no DNA. From germline, CDR1 is LNHDA and CDR2 SQIVND (reference sequence). The CDR3 spans 16 residues. Full variable domain (rest looked up from reference TRBV19 and TRBJ2-3): DGGITQSPKYLFRKEGQNVTLSCEQNLNHDAMYWYRQDPGQGLRLIYYSQIVNDFQKGDIAEGYSVSREKKESFPLTVTSAQKNPTAFYLCASSTGDRGWTDTQYFGPGTRLTVL.

The chain joins TRBV28 to TRBJ1-1; TCRdb indicates TRBD1, and absent DNA this call remains unverified. The CDR3 consists of 14 residues. Germline V lookup: CDR1 MDHEN, CDR2 SYDVKM. CDR3 amino acids: CASSTGTVNTDAFF. The full variable domain, completed using reference TRBV28 and TRBJ1-1, is DVKVTQSSRYLVKRTGEKVFLECVQDMDHENMFWYRQDPGLGLRLIYFSYDVKMKEKGDIPEGYSVSREKKERFSLILESASTNQTSMYLCASSTGTVNTDAFFGQGTRLTVV.

V gene TRBV12-3 or TRBV12-4 combines with J gene TRBJ2-3; TCRdb picks TRBD1, but there is no DNA to check that call. There are 14 residues in the CDR3. The CDR3 reads CASSLTGATDTQYF.

The chain joins TRBV24-1 to TRBJ2-2; no DNA is available, so the TRBD1 call from TCRdb remains unchecked. CDR3 length: 17 amino acids. Germline-derived CDR1 and CDR2 are KGHDR and SFDVKD. The CDR3 spells CATSEGGWHKNTGELFF.

The chain couples TRBV7-9 to TRBJ2-5; TCRdb picks TRBD2, but there is no DNA to check that call. The CDR3 sequence is 14 residues long. Germline V gene lookup returns CDR1 SEHNR and CDR2 FQNEAQ (reference sequence). CDR3 residues: CASKLAGTGETQYF.

This chain joins TRBV19 and TRBJ2-3; with no DNA, the TCRdb D assignment of TRBD2 cannot be verified. The CDR3 runs to 16 residues. Germline lookup yields CDR1 LNHDA and CDR2 SQIVND (reference sequence). CDR3 loop: CASSRGLAVSTDTQYF.

The chain employs TRBV11-2 and TRBJ2-7. CDR3 length: 15 amino acids. Germline values: CDR1 SGHAT, CDR2 FQNNGV. CDR3: CASSLFSGGSYEQYF.

This CDR3 reads CASSSRQGNWYF. The V and J genes are TRBV28 and TRBJ2-4; TCRdb gives TRBD1 as the D gene, but with no DNA this cannot be confirmed. This CDR3 spans 12 amino acids. CDR1 and CDR2 from the germline V gene are MDHEN and SYDVKM.

The J gene is TRBJ2-1, the V gene TRBV18; the D call from TCRdb, TRBD1, cannot be confirmed without DNA. CDR3 length: 17 amino acids. CDR1 and CDR2 from the germline V gene are KGHSH and LQKENI. The CDR3: CASSPLSEGAPVNEQFF.

J is TRBJ2-7 and V is TRBV2. CDR3 length: 12 amino acids. Looked up from germline, CDR1 is SNHLY and CDR2 is FYNNEI. The CDR3 spells CASSRNLYEQYF.

This chain connects TRBV24-1 to TRBJ2-3; TCRdb designates TRBD1, a call that cannot be tested without DNA. This CDR3 has 16 residues. In germline, CDR1 is KGHDR, CDR2 SFDVKD. CDR3 residues: CATSAPRGEGGDTQYF.

The chain is built from TRBV10-2 and TRBJ2-1; TCRdb selects TRBD1, and the lack of DNA leaves this call unchecked. In germline, CDR1 is WSHSY, CDR2 SAAADI. The CDR3 has 17 amino acids. Here the CDR3 reads CASSESQGQAYYNEQFF.

The chain is built from TRBV4-1 and TRBJ1-5; the D gene TCRdb calls, TRBD1, cannot be checked with no DNA. This CDR3 comprises 15 residues. Germline CDR1 and CDR2: MGHRA and YSYEKL. The CDR3 loop is CASSQDGTGGQPQHF.